This TCR beta chain appears in the sequencing data of a study of blood T cell repertoires in COVID-19. As for the study in general: Acute-phase and convalescent COVID-19 samples originated in the United States, Italy and Spain. Sources were T cells, B-cell-depleted T cells, or PBMCs; the material itself was cDNA or gDNA.

Germline V gene data show CDR1 as LNHNV and CDR2 as YYDKDF (reference sequence). V dropped 2 bases and J dropped 1 base, with 10 bases sitting between them. The CDR3 extends over 15 amino acids. This clone was seen a handful of times. Source study methods: Estimation of nucleated cell counts relied on the amplification of reference gene primers. This table comes from immunoSEQ multiplex PCR, and its TCRdb copy is limited to in-frame clones, with some not included. V and J calls and clone size are given by that table; D and trimming were obtained from the DNA. The table shows 300,000 to 350,000 clones, with about 85% occurring only once.

Sequencing input: peripheral blood. The TCR originated in a man younger than 35 with active or convalescent COVID-19. The J gene is TRBJ2-3, the V gene TRBV15, with unresolved D. The CDR3 coding sequence is TGTGCCACCAGCAGATGGTCCCCGGGCACAGATACGCAGTATTTT. Residues: CATSRWSPGTDTQYF.